The clone carrying this T cell receptor beta chain showed up just a few times. This sample is part of a study of regulatory T cells in long-lasting Graves disease. After removal of 6 bases from V and 7 bases from J, the junction contained 10 bases not matched to a gene. CDR3 length: 15 residues. CDR1 is LNHDA and CDR2 is SQIVND in the germline V gene (reference sequence). Sequencing libraries for TCR beta were prepared with iRepertoire HTBI primers and Arm-PCR of CDR3 regions. TCRdb used MiXCR to reprocess the multiplex PCR reads, holding one entry per CDR3 protein. This sample yields 360,000 or so distinct CDR3 sequences, of which around 16% are seen a single time; about 19% belongs to the top ten. Documented time point: newly diagnosed GD, antithyroid drugs for less than 3 months. PBMCs provided the RNA from which the TCR library was made. The data were also submitted as part of a second study, on T cells in Graves' hyperthyroidism and ophthalmopathy.

The sequence came from a woman between 18 and 29 years old with Graves disease. Sample: peripheral blood mononuclear cells (PBMCs), taken at new diagnosis, from a patient treated with antithyroid drugs. The V gene is TRBV19, the J gene TRBJ2-1, with 9 positions matching TRBD1. The CDR3 coding sequence is TGTGCCAGTAGACTACTCGGGACAGGGAGAAATGAGCAGTTCTTC. Translated: CASRLLGTGRNEQFF.